This TCR beta chain was recovered during a study of Ad26.COV2.S vaccination and SARS-CoV-2 variants. Study as a whole: By the intramuscular route, Ad26.COV2.S was given once, or twice 56 days apart.

Sequencing used immunoSEQ multiplex PCR; TCRdb keeps in-frame clones, though not all of them. In the table there are fewer than 400,000 clones, 80% to 90% of which are singletons. The treatment was: some 20 received Ad26.COV2.S at low or high dose, single or two shots; roughly five received placebo; per-sample allocation not given. At day 63 after the first vaccine or placebo injection, samples were drawn. Regarding the study as a whole: Substantial post-vaccination breadth of spike-specific CD8+ and CD4+ T cell responses was reported.

The CDR3 runs to 14 residues. Trimming took 6 bases from V and 7 from J; bases not matched to a gene: 4. Germline CDR1 ENHRY, CDR2 SYGVKD. In regard to this clone: What it recognizes is unknown.

This receptor was identified in a person aged 18-65 years who received the Ad26.COV2.S COVID-19 vaccine or a placebo. V and J are TRBV10-3 and TRBJ2-2, with 11 bases matching TRBD1. Sequenced here: peripheral blood, sampled in a trial of Ad26.COV2.S vaccine versus placebo. CDR3 amino acids: CAISGTGGNGELFF. Written as DNA, the CDR3 is TGTGCCATCAGCGGGACAGGGGGAAACGGGGAGCTGTTTTTT.